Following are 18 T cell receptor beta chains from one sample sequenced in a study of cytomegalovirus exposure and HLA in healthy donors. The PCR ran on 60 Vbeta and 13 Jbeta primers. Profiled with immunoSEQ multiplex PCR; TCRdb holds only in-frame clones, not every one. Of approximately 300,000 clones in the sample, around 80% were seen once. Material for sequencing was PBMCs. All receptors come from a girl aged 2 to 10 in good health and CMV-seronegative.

CDR3 coding DNA: TGTGCCAGCTCACTGGGTACTAGCGGGAGTAAAGAGACCCAGTACTTC. Its translation is CASSLGTSGSKETQYF. The chain carries TRBV18 and TRBJ2-5; TRBD2 aligns across 11 bases. Losses at the gene ends were 4 bases for V and 3 bases for J; bases not matched to a gene: 7. Germline assignment: CDR1 KGHSH and CDR2 LQKENI. The CDR3 sequence is 16 residues long.

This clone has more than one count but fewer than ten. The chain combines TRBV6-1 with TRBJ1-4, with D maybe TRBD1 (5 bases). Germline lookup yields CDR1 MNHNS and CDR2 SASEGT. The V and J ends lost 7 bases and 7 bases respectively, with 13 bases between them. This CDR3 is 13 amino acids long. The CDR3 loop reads CASTRGVSEKLFF. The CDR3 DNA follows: TGTGCCAGCACTAGGGGCGTTAGTGAAAAACTGTTTTTT.

The CDR3 is CASRKRGGLENEQFF. CDR3 in DNA: TGTGCCAGTAGGAAGCGGGGGGGATTAGAAAATGAGCAGTTCTTC. J is TRBJ2-1 and V is TRBV19; 10 bases are shared with TRBD2. The CDR3 consists of 15 residues. The germline gives CDR1 LNHDA, CDR2 SQIVND (reference sequence). The V and J ends lost 6 bases and 7 bases, in that order; junction bases with no gene match: 9.

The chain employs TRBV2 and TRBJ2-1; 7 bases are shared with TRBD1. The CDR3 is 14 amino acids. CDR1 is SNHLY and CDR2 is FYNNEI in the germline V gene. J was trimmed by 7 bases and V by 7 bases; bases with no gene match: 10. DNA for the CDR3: TGTGCCAGCAAGGCCGGGACAGTGGGGAATGAGCAGTTCTTC. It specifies CASKAGTVGNEQFF.

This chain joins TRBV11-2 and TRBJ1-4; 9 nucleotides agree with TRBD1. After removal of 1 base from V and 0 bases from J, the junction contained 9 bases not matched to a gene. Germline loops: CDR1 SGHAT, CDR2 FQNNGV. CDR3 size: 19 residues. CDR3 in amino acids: CASSLGKPGQGATNEKLFF. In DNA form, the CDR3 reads TGTGCCAGCAGCTTAGGGAAACCGGGACAGGGAGCAACTAATGAAAAACTGTTTTTT.

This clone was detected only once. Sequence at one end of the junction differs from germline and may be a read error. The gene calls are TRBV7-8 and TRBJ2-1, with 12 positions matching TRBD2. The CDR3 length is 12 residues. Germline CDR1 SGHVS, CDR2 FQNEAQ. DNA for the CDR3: TGTGCCAGCAGCAACAGACTAGCGGGAGTGATCTTC. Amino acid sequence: CASSNRLAGVIF.

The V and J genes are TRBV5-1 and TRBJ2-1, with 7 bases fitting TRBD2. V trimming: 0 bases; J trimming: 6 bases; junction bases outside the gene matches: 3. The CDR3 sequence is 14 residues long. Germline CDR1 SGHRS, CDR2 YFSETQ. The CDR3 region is CASSLERGTNEQFF. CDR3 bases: TGCGCCAGCAGCTTGGAGCGGGGAACCAATGAGCAGTTCTTC.

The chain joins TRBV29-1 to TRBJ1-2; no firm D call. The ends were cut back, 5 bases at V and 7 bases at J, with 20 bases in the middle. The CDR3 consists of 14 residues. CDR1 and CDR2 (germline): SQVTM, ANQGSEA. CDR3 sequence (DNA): TGCAGCGTTCCAACTCCCCTAGTAAGTCTTGGCTACACCTTC. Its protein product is CSVPTPLVSLGYTF.

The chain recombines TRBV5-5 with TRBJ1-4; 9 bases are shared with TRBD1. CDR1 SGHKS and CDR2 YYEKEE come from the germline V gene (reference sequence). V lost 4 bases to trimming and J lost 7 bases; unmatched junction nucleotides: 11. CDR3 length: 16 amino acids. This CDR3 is CASSRRPGQGTEKLFF. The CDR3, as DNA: TGTGCCAGCAGCCGTCGGCCGGGACAGGGAACTGAAAAACTGTTTTTT.

CDR3 sequence (DNA): TGTGCCAGCAGTTACTCCACGGGACAGGGGAGAGAGACCCAGTACTTC. Protein product: CASSYSTGQGRETQYF. The chain links TRBV6-5 to TRBJ2-5; 10 bases are shared with TRBD1. Germline assignment: CDR1 MNHEY and CDR2 SVGAGI. With 0 bases clipped from V and 4 bases from J, the junction kept 5 bases outside the gene matches. The CDR3 runs to 16 residues.

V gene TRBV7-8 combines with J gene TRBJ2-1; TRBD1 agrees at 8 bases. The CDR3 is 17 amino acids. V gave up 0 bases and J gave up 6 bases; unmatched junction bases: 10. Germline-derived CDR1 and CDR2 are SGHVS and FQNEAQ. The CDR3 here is CASSLALVGQATNEQFF. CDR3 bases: TGTGCCAGCAGCTTAGCGCTTGTGGGACAGGCCACCAATGAGCAGTTCTTC. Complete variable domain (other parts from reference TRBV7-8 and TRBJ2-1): GAGVSQSPRYKVAKRGQDVALRCDPISGHVSLFWYQQALGQGPEFLTYFQNEAQLDKSGLPSDRFFAERPEGSVSTLKIQRTQQEDSAVYLCASSLALVGQATNEQFFGPGTRLTVL.

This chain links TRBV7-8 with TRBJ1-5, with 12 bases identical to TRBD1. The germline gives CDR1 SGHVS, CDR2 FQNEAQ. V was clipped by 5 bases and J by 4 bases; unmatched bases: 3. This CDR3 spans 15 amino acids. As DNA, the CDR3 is TGTGCCAGCAGCCCGGGACAGGGGGCGAATCAGCCCCAGCATTTT. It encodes CASSPGQGANQPQHF.

As DNA, the CDR3 is TGTGCCAGCATTAGGACAGGGAACACTGAAGCTTTCTTT. Its protein product is CASIRTGNTEAFF. The chain carries TRBV25-1 and TRBJ1-1, with TRBD1 matching 7 bases. V shed 7 bases and J 1 base; nucleotides not matched to a gene: 3. Germline assignment: CDR1 MGHDK and CDR2 SYGVNS. This CDR3 is 13 amino acids long.

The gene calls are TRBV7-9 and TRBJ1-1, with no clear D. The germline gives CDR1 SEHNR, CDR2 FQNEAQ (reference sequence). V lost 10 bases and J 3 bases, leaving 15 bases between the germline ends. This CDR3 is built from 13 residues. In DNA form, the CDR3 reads TGTGCCATCCTCCCTCCGCGGGACACTGAAGCTTTCTTT. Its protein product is CAILPPRDTEAFF.

CDR3 loop: CASSRQYMNTEAFF. The CDR3, as DNA: TGTGCCAGTTCTCGACAGTATATGAACACTGAAGCTTTCTTT. The chain uses TRBV19 and TRBJ1-1; tentative D call: TRBD1 (5 bases). The CDR3 loop spans 14 amino acids. The V end was cut by 8 bases, the J end by 0 bases, with 13 bases between. Germline V gene lookup returns CDR1 LNHDA and CDR2 SQIVND (reference sequence).

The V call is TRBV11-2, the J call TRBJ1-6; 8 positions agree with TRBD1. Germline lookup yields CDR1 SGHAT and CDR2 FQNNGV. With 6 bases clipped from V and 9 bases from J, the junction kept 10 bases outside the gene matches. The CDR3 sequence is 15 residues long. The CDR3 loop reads CASRPGQVDSSPLHF. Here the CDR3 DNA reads TGTGCCAGCAGGCCGGGACAGGTTGATTCTTCACCCCTCCACTTT.

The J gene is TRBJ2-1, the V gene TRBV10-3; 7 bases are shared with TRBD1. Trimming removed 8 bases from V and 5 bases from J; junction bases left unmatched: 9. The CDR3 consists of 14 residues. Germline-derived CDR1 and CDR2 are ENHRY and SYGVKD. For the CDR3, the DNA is TGTGCCATCGGAGACAGGGTATTTGACAATGAGCAGTTCTTC. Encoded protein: CAIGDRVFDNEQFF.

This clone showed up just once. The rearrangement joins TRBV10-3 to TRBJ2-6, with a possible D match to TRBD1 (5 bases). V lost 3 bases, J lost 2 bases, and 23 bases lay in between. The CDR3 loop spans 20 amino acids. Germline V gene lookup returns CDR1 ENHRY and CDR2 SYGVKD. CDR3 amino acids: CAISDIFGQSVSPGANVLTF. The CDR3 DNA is TGTGCCATCAGTGACATTTTCGGACAATCGGTTTCTCCTGGGGCCAACGTCCTGACTTTC.